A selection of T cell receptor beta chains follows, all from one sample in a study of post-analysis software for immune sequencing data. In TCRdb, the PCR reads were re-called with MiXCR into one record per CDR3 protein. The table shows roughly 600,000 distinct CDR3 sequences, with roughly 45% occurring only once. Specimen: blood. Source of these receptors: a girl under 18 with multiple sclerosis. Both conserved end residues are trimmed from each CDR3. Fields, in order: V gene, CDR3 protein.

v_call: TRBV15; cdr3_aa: ATSRDPAGDLRQY
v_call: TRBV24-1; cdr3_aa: ATSVTDTQY
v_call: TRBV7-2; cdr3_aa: ASSRTVETSPLH
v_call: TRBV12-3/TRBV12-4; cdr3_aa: ASSNRADPSYNEQF
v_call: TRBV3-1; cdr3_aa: AGSQDWREGQF
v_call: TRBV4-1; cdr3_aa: ASSHYPGLAYNEQF
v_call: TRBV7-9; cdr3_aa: ASSEDQAYGYT
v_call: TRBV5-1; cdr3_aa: ASSYGTSGGVNEQF
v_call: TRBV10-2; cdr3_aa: ASTSDRVGGQPQH
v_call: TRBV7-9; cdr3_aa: ASSLDLGEETQY
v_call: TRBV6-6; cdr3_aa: ASTPRQNGYEQY
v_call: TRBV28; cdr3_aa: ASSLGGGNYGYT
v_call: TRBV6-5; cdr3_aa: ASRGNGGFNYGYT
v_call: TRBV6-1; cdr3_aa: ASERYEQY
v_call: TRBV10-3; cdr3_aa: ATKGGHSNEKLF
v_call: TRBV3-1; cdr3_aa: ASSPLSGVGNEQF
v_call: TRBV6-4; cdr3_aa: ASSDSVGSTDTQY
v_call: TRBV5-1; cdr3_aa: ASSWNGGGYNEQY
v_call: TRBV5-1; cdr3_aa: ASGSANTETQY
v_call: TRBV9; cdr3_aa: ASSVGTSNEQF
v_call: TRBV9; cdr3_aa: ASSVGSGDVYEQY
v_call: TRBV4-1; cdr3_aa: ASSYLGLDTQY
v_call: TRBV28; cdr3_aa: ASKTPTGSSYEQY
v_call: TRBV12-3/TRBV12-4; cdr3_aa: ASFQTGGTEAF
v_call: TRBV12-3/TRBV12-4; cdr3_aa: ASSLGLAHYEQY
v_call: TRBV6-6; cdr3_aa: ASSRARDRGDNEQF
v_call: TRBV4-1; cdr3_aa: ASSPIGRATDTQY
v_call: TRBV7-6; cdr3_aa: ASSLGAGSNTGELF
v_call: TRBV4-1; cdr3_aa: ASGQDLGGREKLF